This TCR beta chain was recorded in a study of T cell responses to AZD1222 COVID-19 vaccine. Trimming took 2 bases from V and 4 from J, leaving 10 bases between them. Germline-derived CDR1 and CDR2 are SGHRS and YFSETQ. The CDR3 loop spans 14 amino acids. Profiled with immunoSEQ multiplex PCR; TCRdb holds only in-frame clones, not every one. The sample has about 150,000 clones, about nine tenths seen once. Findings and limits, study-wide: White British people made up most donors, females outnumbered males, and clonal diversity was possibly underestimated.

This clone came up a few times. Its antigen is currently unknown. The TCR sequence derives from an adult in good health. This chain links TRBV5-1 with TRBJ1-5, with D maybe TRBD1 (5 bases). Sequencing used peripheral blood, obtained on day 0 of AZD1222 vaccination. The CDR3 here is CASSLTGGNQPQHF. CDR3 nucleotide sequence: TGCGCCAGCAGCTTAACAGGTGGGAATCAGCCCCAGCATTTT. Full variable domain (outside the CDR3, taken from reference TRBV5-1 and TRBJ1-5): KAGVTQTPRYLIKTRGQQVTLSCSPISGHRSVSWYQQTPGQGLQFLFEYFSETQRNKGNFPGRFSGRQFSNSRSEMNVSTLELGDSALYLCASSLTGGNQPQHFGDGTRLSIL.